This T cell receptor (beta chain) was recorded in a study of brain T cells in children with intractable seizures. Regarding the study as a whole: Pre- and post-surgery blood differed in depth, so pre-surgery absences may be undersampling. HCMV serostatus was not known, and viral specificity came from CDR3 similarity only.

After removal of 1 base from V and 5 bases from J, the junction contained 4 bases not matched to a gene. Germline V CDR1 and CDR2: LGHNT, FRNRAP. The CDR3 is made up of 16 amino acids. As to time point: blood from clinic visit 5 months post-surgery; TSC patient then seizure free. Sequencing was limited to surgery cases with top T cell transcript signatures in brain tissue. Pre-surgery treatment included at least one anti-epileptic drug. Assay: immunoSEQ multiplex PCR; the TCRdb copy retains only in-frame clones and omits some. In the table there are 340,000 or so clones, roughly 93% of which are singletons. This clone came up once. Its antigen is not identified.

Sequenced here: peripheral blood, sampled about 5 months after surgery. This sequence joins TRBV12-5 and TRBJ2-3, with 12 bases that match TRBD2. This TCR was sampled from a boy younger than two with tuberous sclerosis and intractable seizures. CDR3 in DNA: TGTGCTAGTGGTTTGGCTAGCGGGAGGGCCGGAGATACGCAGTATTTT. Translation: CASGLASGRAGDTQYF.